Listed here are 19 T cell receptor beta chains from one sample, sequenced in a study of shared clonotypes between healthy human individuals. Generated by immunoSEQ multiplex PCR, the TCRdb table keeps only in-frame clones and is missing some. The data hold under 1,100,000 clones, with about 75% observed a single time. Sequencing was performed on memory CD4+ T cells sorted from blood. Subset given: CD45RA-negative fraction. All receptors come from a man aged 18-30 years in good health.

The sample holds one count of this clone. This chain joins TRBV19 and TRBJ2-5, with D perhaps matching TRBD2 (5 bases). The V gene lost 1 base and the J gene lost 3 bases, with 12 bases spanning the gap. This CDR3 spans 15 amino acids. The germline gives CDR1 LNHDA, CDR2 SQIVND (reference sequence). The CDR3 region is CASSIGPAVEETQYF. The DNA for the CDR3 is TGTGCCAGTAGTATAGGACCAGCGGTTGAAGAGACCCAGTACTTC.

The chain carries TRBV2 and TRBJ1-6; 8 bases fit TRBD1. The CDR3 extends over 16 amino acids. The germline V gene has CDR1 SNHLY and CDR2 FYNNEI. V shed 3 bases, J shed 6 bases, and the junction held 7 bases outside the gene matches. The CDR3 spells CASSEVQGAGNSPLHF. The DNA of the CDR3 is TGTGCCAGCAGTGAGGTCCAGGGGGCTGGTAATTCACCCCTCCACTTT.

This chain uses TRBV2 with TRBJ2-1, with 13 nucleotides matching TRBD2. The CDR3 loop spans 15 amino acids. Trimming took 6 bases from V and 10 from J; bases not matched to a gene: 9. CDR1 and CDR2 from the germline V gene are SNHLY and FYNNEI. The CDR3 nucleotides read TGTGCCAGCAGCCGGACTAGCGGGAGTGTTGGGGAGCAGTTCTTC. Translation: CASSRTSGSVGEQFF.

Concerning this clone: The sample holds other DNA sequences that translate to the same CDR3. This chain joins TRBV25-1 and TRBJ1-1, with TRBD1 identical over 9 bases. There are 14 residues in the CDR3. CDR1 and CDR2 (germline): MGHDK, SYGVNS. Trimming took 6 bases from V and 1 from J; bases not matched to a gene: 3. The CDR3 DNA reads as TGTGCCAGCAGGGGACAGGGAGGGAACACTGAAGCTTTCTTT. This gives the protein CASRGQGGNTEAFF.

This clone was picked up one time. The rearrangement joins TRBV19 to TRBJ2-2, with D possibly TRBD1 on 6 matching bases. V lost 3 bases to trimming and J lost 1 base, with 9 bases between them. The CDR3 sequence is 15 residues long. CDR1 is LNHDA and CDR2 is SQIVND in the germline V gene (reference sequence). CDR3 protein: CASSIEGVNTGELFF. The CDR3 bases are TGTGCCAGTAGTATCGAGGGGGTGAACACCGGGGAGCTGTTTTTT. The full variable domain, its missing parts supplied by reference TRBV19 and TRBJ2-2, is DGGITQSPKYLFRKEGQNVTLSCEQNLNHDAMYWYRQDPGQGLRLIYYSQIVNDFQKGDIAEGYSVSREKKESFPLTVTSAQKNPTAFYLCASSIEGVNTGELFFGEGSRLTVL.

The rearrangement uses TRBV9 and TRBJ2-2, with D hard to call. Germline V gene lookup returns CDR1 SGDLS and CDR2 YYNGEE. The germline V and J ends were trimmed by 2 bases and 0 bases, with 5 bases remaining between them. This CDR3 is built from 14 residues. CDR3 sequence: CASSVRSNTGELFF. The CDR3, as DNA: TGTGCCAGCAGCGTGAGATCGAACACCGGGGAGCTGTTTTTT.

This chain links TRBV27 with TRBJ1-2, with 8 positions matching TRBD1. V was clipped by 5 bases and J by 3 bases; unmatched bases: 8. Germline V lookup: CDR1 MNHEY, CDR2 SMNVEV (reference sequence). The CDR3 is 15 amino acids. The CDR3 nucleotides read TGTGCCAGCAGTCCCCTCGGACAGGGCGACTATGGCTACACCTTC. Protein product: CASSPLGQGDYGYTF.

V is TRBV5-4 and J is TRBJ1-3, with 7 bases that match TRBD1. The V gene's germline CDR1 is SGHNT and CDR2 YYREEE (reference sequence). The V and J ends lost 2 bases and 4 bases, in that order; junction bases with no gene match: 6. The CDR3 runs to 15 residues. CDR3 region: CASSLLTGFGNTIYF. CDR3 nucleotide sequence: TGTGCCAGCAGCTTATTGACAGGGTTCGGAAACACCATATATTTT.

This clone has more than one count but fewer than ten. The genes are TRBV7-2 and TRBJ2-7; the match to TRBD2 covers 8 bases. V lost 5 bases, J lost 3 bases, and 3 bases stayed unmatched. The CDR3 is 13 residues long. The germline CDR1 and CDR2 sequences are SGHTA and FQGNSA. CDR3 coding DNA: TGTGCCAGCAGCGATAGCGGGGTCTACGAGCAGTACTTC. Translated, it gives CASSDSGVYEQYF.

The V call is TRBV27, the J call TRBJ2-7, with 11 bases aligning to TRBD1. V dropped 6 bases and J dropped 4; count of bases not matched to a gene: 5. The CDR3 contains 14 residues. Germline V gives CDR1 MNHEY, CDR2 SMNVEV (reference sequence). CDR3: CASRRTGGLYEQYF. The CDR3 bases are TGTGCCAGCAGAAGGACAGGGGGCCTATACGAGCAGTACTTC.

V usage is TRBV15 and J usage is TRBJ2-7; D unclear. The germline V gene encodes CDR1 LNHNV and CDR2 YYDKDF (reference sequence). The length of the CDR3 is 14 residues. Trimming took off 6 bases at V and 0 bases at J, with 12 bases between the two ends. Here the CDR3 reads CATRDPRSSYEQYF. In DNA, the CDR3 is TGTGCCACCAGGGACCCGAGAAGCTCCTACGAGCAGTACTTC.

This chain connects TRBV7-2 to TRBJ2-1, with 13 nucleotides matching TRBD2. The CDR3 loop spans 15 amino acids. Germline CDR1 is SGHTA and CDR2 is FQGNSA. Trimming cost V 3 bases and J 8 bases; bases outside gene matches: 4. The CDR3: CASSLTSGRWDEQFF. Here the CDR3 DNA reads TGTGCCAGCAGCTTGACTAGCGGGAGGTGGGATGAGCAGTTCTTC.

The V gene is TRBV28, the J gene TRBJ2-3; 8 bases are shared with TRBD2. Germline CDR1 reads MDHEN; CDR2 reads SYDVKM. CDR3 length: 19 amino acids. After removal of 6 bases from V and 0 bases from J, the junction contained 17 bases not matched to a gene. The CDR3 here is CASSPWGSGGDTSTDTQYF. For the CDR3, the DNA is TGTGCCAGCAGCCCTTGGGGGAGCGGGGGTGATACTAGCACAGATACGCAGTATTTT.

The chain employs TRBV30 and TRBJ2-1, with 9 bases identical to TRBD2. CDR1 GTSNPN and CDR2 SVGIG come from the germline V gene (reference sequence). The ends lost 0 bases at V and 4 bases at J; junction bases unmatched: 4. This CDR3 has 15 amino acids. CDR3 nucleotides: TGTGCCTGGAGTGTACTAACTAGCGGGTACAATGAGCAGTTCTTC. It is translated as CAWSVLTSGYNEQFF.

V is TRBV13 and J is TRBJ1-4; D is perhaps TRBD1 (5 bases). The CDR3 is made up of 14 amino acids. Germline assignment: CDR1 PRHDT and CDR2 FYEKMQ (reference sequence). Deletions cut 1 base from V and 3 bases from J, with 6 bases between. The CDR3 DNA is TGTGCCAGCAGCTTAGCAGGGTCTAATGAAAAACTGTTTTTT. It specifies CASSLAGSNEKLFF.

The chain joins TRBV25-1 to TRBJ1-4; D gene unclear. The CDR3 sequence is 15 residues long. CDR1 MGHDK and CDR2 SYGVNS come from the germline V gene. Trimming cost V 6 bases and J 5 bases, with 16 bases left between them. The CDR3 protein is CASRSATGLNEKLFF. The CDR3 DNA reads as TGTGCCAGCAGGTCGGCAACGGGGTTAAATGAAAAACTGTTTTTT.

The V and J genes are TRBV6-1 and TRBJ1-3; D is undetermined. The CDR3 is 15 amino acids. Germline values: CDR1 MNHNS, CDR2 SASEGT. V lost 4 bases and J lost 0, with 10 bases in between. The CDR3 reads CASSGGELSGNTIYF. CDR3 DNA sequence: TGTGCCAGCAGTGGAGGAGAACTCTCTGGAAACACCATATATTTT.

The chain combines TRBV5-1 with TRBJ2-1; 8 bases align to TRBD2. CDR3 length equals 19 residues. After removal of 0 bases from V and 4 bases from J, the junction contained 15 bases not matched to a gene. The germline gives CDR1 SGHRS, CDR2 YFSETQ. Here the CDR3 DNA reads TGCGCCAGCAGCTTGGACCCTCAGGGTAGCGGGGCACCATACAATGAGCAGTTCTTC. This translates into CASSLDPQGSGAPYNEQFF.

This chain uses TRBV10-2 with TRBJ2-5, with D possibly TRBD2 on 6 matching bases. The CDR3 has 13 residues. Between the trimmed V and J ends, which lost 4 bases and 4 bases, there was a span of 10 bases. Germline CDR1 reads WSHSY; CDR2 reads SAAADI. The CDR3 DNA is TGCGCCAGCAGTGCCGGGACTCGAGAGACCCAGTACTTC. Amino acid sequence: CASSAGTRETQYF.